The 27 T cell receptor beta chains given below trace back to one sample, sequenced in a study of T cell repertoires in cytomegalovirus infection (dated by TCRdb to about 2019). Sequencing used an Illumina HiSeq 1500. Clones were called with MiXCR by TCRdb after fastp trimmed the public reads at Q25, and only in-frame beta chains were retained. Merged by CDR3 protein, the rows form single entries marked with the most common genes and DNA. This sample gives some 200,000 distinct CDR3 sequences in total; about a tenth of them show up just once. Approximately 4.3% of the sample lies in the top ten. Material: PBMCs. The origin of the receptors is a human donor in good health (CMV status not recorded). Some clones in this sample may be carry-over from other donors' samples.

This clonotype was picked up a small number of times. The chain links TRBV7-9 to TRBJ2-7, with D unclear. V was clipped by 1 base and J by 6 bases, with 7 bases between them. The CDR3 has 12 residues. Germline V CDR1 and CDR2: SEHNR, FQNEAQ (reference sequence). CDR3 residues: CASSLGIFEQYF. The CDR3 DNA reads as TGTGCCAGCAGCTTAGGAATTTTCGAGCAGTACTTC.

V and J are TRBV19 and TRBJ1-1, with D perhaps TRBD1 (5 bases). The V gene lost 11 bases and the J gene lost 0 bases, with 19 bases spanning the gap. This CDR3 spans 15 amino acids. CDR1 and CDR2 (germline): LNHDA, SQIVND (reference sequence). The chain's CDR3 is CASTTGGRVNTEAFF. DNA for the CDR3: TGTGCCTCAACGACCGGGGGACGGGTGAACACTGAAGCTTTCTTT.

This clonotype was picked up many times. The chain has TRBV5-1 and TRBJ1-2, with TRBD1 identical over 7 bases. This CDR3 region has 14 residues. The V gene's germline CDR1 is SGHRS and CDR2 YFSETQ. V gave up 6 bases and J gave up 1 base; unmatched junction bases: 6. For the CDR3, the DNA is TGCGCCAGCAACCCGGGACAGAGTAACTATGGCTACACCTTC. This translates into CASNPGQSNYGYTF.

This clonotype was seen many times. The rearrangement joins TRBV5-1 to TRBJ2-5; D gene uncertain. The CDR3 totals 16 residues. Germline V gene data show CDR1 as SGHRS and CDR2 as YFSETQ. The V and J ends lost 7 bases and 0 bases respectively, with 19 bases between them. The CDR3 nucleotides read TGCGCCAGCGCGACCCGAAGCTTGACACACCAAGAGACCCAGTACTTC. Its protein product is CASATRSLTHQETQYF.

The sample holds many counts of this clonotype. V gene TRBV7-2 combines with J gene TRBJ2-3, with TRBD1 identical over 7 bases. CDR1 and CDR2 from the germline V gene are SGHTA and FQGNSA. With 3 bases clipped from V and 4 bases from J, the junction kept 7 bases outside the gene matches. The CDR3 extends over 15 amino acids. Written as DNA, the CDR3 is TGTGCCAGCAGCTTGCGACAGGGACAAGCAGATACGCAGTATTTT. Encoded protein: CASSLRQGQADTQYF.

This clonotype came up many times. The V gene is TRBV7-2, the J gene TRBJ2-1; D tentatively reads TRBD1 or TRBD2 (5 bases each). The CDR3 runs to 14 residues. V lost 3 bases and J lost 6, with 12 bases in between. Germline-derived CDR1 and CDR2 are SGHTA and FQGNSA. The CDR3 sequence: CASSLPRGGNEQFF. The CDR3 region has the DNA TGTGCCAGCAGCTTGCCCCGGGGCGGCAATGAGCAGTTCTTC.

This clonotype showed up many times. The chain employs TRBV7-2 and TRBJ2-7; no definite D call. The CDR3 contains 13 residues. V lost 0 bases and J lost 7, with 10 bases in between. Germline CDR1 and CDR2: SGHTA and FQGNSA. The CDR3 loop is CASSLAIGWEQYF. The CDR3 DNA follows: TGTGCCAGCAGCTTAGCGATAGGGTGGGAGCAGTACTTC.

The V call is TRBV20-1, the J call TRBJ1-1, with D perhaps matching TRBD1 (6 bases). This CDR3 is 13 amino acids long. Trimming shortened V by 2 bases and J by 5 bases, and 12 bases separated the two germline ends. Per the germline V gene, CDR1 is DFQATT and CDR2 is SNEGSKA (reference sequence). CDR3 in DNA: TGCAGTGCTAGAACAGGGCGCGGGACTGAAGCTTTCTTT. It codes for CSARTGRGTEAFF.

This clonotype has a count of ten or more. V gene TRBV12-3 or TRBV12-4 combines with J gene TRBJ1-3; no reliable D call. The germline V and J ends were trimmed by 7 bases and 0 bases, with 13 bases remaining between them. The CDR3 loop spans 15 amino acids. CDR3 sequence (DNA): TGTGCCAGCACCGCCCGGGCCCTCTCTGGAAACACCATATATTTT. Protein product: CASTARALSGNTIYF.

The chain employs TRBV23-1 and TRBJ2-1; D is ambiguous. TRBV23-1 falls under the ORF class, with uncertain function. The CDR3 is 15 residues long. Trimming left V 2 bases short and J 0 bases short, with 8 bases between. The CDR3 loop is CASSQVSSSYNEQFF. Written as DNA, the CDR3 is TGCGCCAGCAGTCAAGTTAGCAGCTCCTACAATGAGCAGTTCTTC.

The sample holds many counts of this clonotype. The J gene is TRBJ1-2, the V gene TRBV7-2, with D possibly being TRBD1 (5 bases). The CDR3 is 13 amino acids. In germline, CDR1 is SGHTA, CDR2 FQGNSA. The V and J ends lost 5 bases and 6 bases respectively, with 13 bases between them. The CDR3 nucleotides read TGTGCCAGCAGCCCGCGTGGGGGGGATGGCTACACCTTC. It translates to CASSPRGGDGYTF.

The chain uses TRBV11-3 and TRBJ2-1, with D perhaps TRBD2 (6 bases). V lost 1 base and J lost 9, with 13 bases in between. In germline, CDR1 is SGHNT, CDR2 YENEEA. The CDR3 has 14 residues. The CDR3 DNA is TGTGCCAGCAGCTTAGGGTGGCGGGAAGGTGAGCAGTTCTTC. Translating it yields CASSLGWREGEQFF.

The chain combines TRBV20-1 with TRBJ1-6; D might be TRBD1 (6 bases). Trimming stripped 0 bases from V and 7 bases from J, with 16 bases between. The V gene's germline CDR1 is DFQATT and CDR2 SNEGSKA (reference sequence). This CDR3 spans 16 amino acids. The CDR3 nucleotides are TGCAGTGCTAGAGATGGGGGCCTCGGGGCGAATTCACCCCTCCACTTT. Protein sequence: CSARDGGLGANSPLHF.

Points on this clonotype: A read error may be the cause here, since a much bigger clone is one base away. The rearrangement links TRBV4-3 to TRBJ1-1; 7 bases map to TRBD1. The CDR3 spans 15 residues. Trimming removed 5 bases from V and 5 bases from J; junction bases left unmatched: 11. Germline V gene data show CDR1 as LGHNA and CDR2 as YSLEER. The CDR3 protein is CASSARTTGETEAFF. In DNA, the CDR3 is TGCGCCAGCAGCGCCCGCACCACAGGGGAAACTGAAGCTTTCTTT.

Regarding this clonotype: It may be a read error: a sequence one base away is much more abundant. This chain uses TRBV6-2 or TRBV6-3 with TRBJ1-1, with D unresolved. This CDR3 has 12 amino acids. V lost 5 bases to trimming and J lost 7 bases, with 11 bases between them. CDR1 is MNHEY, CDR2 SVGEGT, per germline. The CDR3 sequence is CASSTLPGEAFF. DNA of the CDR3: TGTGCCAGCAGTACTCTCCCGGGTGAAGCTTTCTTT.

This clonotype has just a few counts. This chain connects TRBV28 to TRBJ1-2; 8 nucleotides agree with TRBD1. The CDR3 runs to 17 residues. V shed 8 bases, J shed 4 bases, and the junction held 18 bases outside the gene matches. The V gene's germline CDR1 is MDHEN and CDR2 SYDVKM. CDR3 DNA: TGTGCCAGCTTCAAACGAGGGCGACAGGGGCCAAGCTATGGCTACACCTTC. Protein sequence: CASFKRGRQGPSYGYTF.

This clonotype was found many times. This rearrangement joins TRBV6-1 to TRBJ2-1; maybe TRBD2 (5 bases). V lost 2 bases and J 2 bases, leaving 7 bases between the germline ends. Germline loops: CDR1 MNHNS, CDR2 SASEGT. The CDR3 has 14 amino acids. The CDR3 is CASSERAAYNEQFF. CDR3 nucleotides: TGTGCCAGCAGTGAACGAGCGGCCTACAATGAGCAGTTCTTC.

As for this clonotype: A much larger clonotype is one base distant, so this may be a read error. The chain couples TRBV7-2 to TRBJ2-7; weak D call: TRBD2 (5 bases). The germline CDR1 and CDR2 sequences are SGHTA and FQGNSA. V shed 10 bases and J shed 1 base, with 20 bases lying between them. The CDR3 runs to 15 residues. DNA of the CDR3: TGTGCCACCACCGTTAGCGCGGGCGGATCCTACGAGCAGTACTTC. This translates into CATTVSAGGSYEQYF. The variable domain in full, completed from reference TRBV7-2 and TRBJ2-7, reads GAGVSQSPSNKVTEKGKDVELRCDPISGHTALYWYRQSLGQGLEFLIYFQGNSAPDKSGLPSDRFSAERTGGSVSTLTIQRTQQEDSAVYLCATTVSAGGSYEQYFGPGTRLTVT.

This clonotype was counted many times. The CDR3 here is CASSYPVYESNTEAFF. Here the CDR3 DNA reads TGTGCCAGCAGTTACCCGGTCTATGAATCGAACACTGAAGCTTTCTTT. The chain uses TRBV6-2 or TRBV6-3 and TRBJ1-1; D is uncertain. The germline V and J ends were trimmed by 2 bases and 1 base, with 14 bases remaining between them. Germline V gives CDR1 MNHEY, CDR2 SVGEGT. The CDR3 totals 16 residues.

This clonotype was seen repeatedly, ten times or more. The chain combines TRBV7-6 with TRBJ2-7; 8 positions agree with TRBD2. Looked up from germline, CDR1 is SGHVS and CDR2 is FNYEAQ. The CDR3 loop spans 17 amino acids. V lost 2 bases, J lost 2 bases, and 11 bases stayed unmatched. For the CDR3, the DNA is TGTGCCAGCAGCTTACCCAAGGATAGCGGGGATACCTACGAGCAGTACTTC. The encoded protein is CASSLPKDSGDTYEQYF.

V gene TRBV9 combines with J gene TRBJ2-2; D unresolved. Between the trimmed V and J ends, which lost 3 bases and 5 bases, there was a span of 5 bases. CDR1 and CDR2 from the germline V gene are SGDLS and YYNGEE. The CDR3 contains 12 residues. CDR3 bases: TGTGCCAGCAGCGGCTTAACCGGGGAGCTGTTTTTT. Translation gives CASSGLTGELFF.

At least ten counts were recorded for this clonotype. The chain joins TRBV28 to TRBJ1-1; D remains unclear. The CDR3 totals 15 residues. V was pared by 5 bases and J by 0 bases, with 13 bases between. CDR1 and CDR2 from the germline V gene are MDHEN and SYDVKM. The CDR3 loop reads CASSNPGRMNTEAFF. CDR3 sequence (DNA): TGTGCCAGCAGTAACCCTGGACGGATGAACACTGAAGCTTTCTTT.

The genes are TRBV15 and TRBJ1-1, with TRBD1 as a possible D gene (5 bases). The germline V gene has CDR1 LNHNV and CDR2 YYDKDF (reference sequence). V shed 9 bases and J shed 10 bases, with 18 bases lying between them. The CDR3 spans 12 residues. The DNA of the CDR3 is TGTGCCACAACCGGGGGTCGGGGCGGAGCTTTCTTT. Residues: CATTGGRGGAFF.

Many counts were recorded for this clonotype. The chain combines TRBV28 with TRBJ1-5; 7 nucleotides line up with TRBD1. The J segment lost 1 base and the V segment lost 6 bases, leaving 18 bases of the junction unmatched. Germline CDR1 and CDR2: MDHEN and SYDVKM. The CDR3 consists of 19 residues. The DNA for the CDR3 is TGTGCCAGCAGGACGGGGGAGGGGGCCTTCGTTGGGAGCAATCAGCCCCAGCATTTT. Translated: CASRTGEGAFVGSNQPQHF.

The table lists this clonotype with a few counts. This rearrangement joins TRBV29-1 to TRBJ2-7, with D perhaps TRBD1 (5 bases). Germline assignment: CDR1 SQVTM and CDR2 ANQGSEA. The CDR3 is made up of 12 amino acids. Trimming took off 7 bases at V and 0 bases at J, with 10 bases between the two ends. CDR3 amino acids: CSATDNSYEQYF. For the CDR3, the DNA is TGCAGCGCAACGGACAACTCCTACGAGCAGTACTTC.

The chain carries TRBV20-1 and TRBJ2-5; 8 nucleotides align to TRBD2. V shed 6 bases, J shed 4 bases, and the junction held 7 bases outside the gene matches. The germline V gene encodes CDR1 DFQATT and CDR2 SNEGSKA (reference sequence). The CDR3 loop spans 13 amino acids. The CDR3 nucleotides are TGCAGTGCAGGAAGAGCGGGAGTAGAGACCCAGTACTTC. Its protein product is CSAGRAGVETQYF.

Only a few counts were recorded for this clonotype. The V call is TRBV29-1, the J call TRBJ2-1, with 7 bases aligning to TRBD2. Germline V gives CDR1 SQVTM, CDR2 ANQGSEA. The CDR3 consists of 11 residues. Trimming at V came to 7 bases and at J to 6 bases, leaving 3 bases not matched to a gene. The CDR3, as DNA: TGCAGCGGTCTAGCGGCCAATGAGCAGTTCTTC. Translated, it gives CSGLAANEQFF.